A selection of T cell receptor beta chains follows, all from one sample in a study of vaccination and CD4 T cells after COVID-19. Their antigen targets remain unknown. MiXCR was run by TCRdb on the PCR reads, yielding one entry per CDR3 protein. The sample has fewer than 6,500 distinct CDR3 sequences, 56% seen once; the top ten hold more than 20%. Specimen: CD4+ T cells from blood, cultured in vitro. The receptors come from a human donor who had recovered from COVID-19. Both conserved end residues are part of each CDR3. Each record gives: D gene, V gene, clone size, J gene, CDR3 protein, CDR3 DNA. A D gene is named only where the DNA matches it firmly. Clone size is not always given. Where it is, it says once, few, many or a class for expanded clones.

>NA|TRBV20-1|NA|TRBJ1-5
CSAIGPLRGQPQHF
TGCAGTGCCATAGGGCCACTTAGGGGGCAGCCCCAGCATTTT
>NA|TRBV18|NA|TRBJ1-4
CASSLPDSGEKLFF
TGTGCCAGCTCACTTCCTGATAGCGGGGAAAAACTGTTTTTT
>NA|TRBV6-1|NA|TRBJ2-3
CASSTATDTQYF
TGTGCCAGCAGCACCGCCACAGATACGCAGTATTTT
>TRBD1|TRBV7-6|NA|TRBJ2-1
CASSLAYRGVRYEQFF
TGTGCCAGCAGCTTAGCGTACAGGGGGGTTAGGTATGAGCAGTTCTTC
>NA|TRBV7-3|NA|TRBJ1-1
CASSSQGDTEAFF
TGTGCCAGCAGCTCCCAGGGTGACACTGAAGCTTTCTTT
>NA|TRBV20-1|NA|TRBJ1-3
CSARAGNTIYF
TGCAGTGCTAGAGCAGGAAACACCATATATTTT
>NA|TRBV6-1|NA|TRBJ1-3
CAGDGGSGNTIYF
TGTGCCGGAGACGGGGGCTCTGGAAACACCATATATTTT
>TRBD1|TRBV10-2|NA|TRBJ2-5
CASSGTGWYQETQYF
TGCGCCAGCAGTGGGACAGGGTGGTACCAAGAGACCCAGTACTTC
>NA|TRBV5-1|once|TRBJ2-5
CASSLGQQETQYF
TGCGCCAGCAGCTTGGGACAGCAAGAGACCCAGTACTTC
>NA|TRBV10-1|few|TRBJ2-3
CASSESPSTDTQYF
TGCGCCAGCAGTGAGTCCCCTAGCACAGATACGCAGTATTTT
>TRBD1|TRBV7-9|once|TRBJ1-2
CASSLPTGGGNYGYTF
TGTGCCAGCAGCTTACCGACAGGGGGAGGAAACTATGGCTACACCTTC
>NA|TRBV6-1|NA|TRBJ1-1
CASSDPRGIRDTEAFF
TGTGCCAGCAGTGATCCTCGAGGAATTAGGGACACTGAAGCTTTCTTT
>TRBD1|TRBV27|NA|TRBJ2-2
CASSRGQGRGTGELFF
TGTGCCAGCAGTAGGGGACAGGGTCGGGGCACCGGGGAGCTGTTTTTT
>TRBD1|TRBV19|NA|TRBJ1-3
CASSIEDRGPGNTIYF
TGTGCCAGTAGTATAGAAGACAGGGGGCCGGGAAACACCATATATTTT
>TRBD1|TRBV6-2/TRBV6-3|NA|TRBJ1-5
CASSYSRSGGNNQPQHF
TGTGCCAGCAGTTACTCTCGGTCAGGGGGTAACAATCAGCCCCAGCATTTT
>TRBD1|TRBV7-7|NA|TRBJ1-1
CASSLALGDREWLVEAFF
TGTGCTAGCAGCTTAGCGTTAGGGGACAGGGAGTGGTTAGTTGAAGCTTTCTTT
>TRBD1|TRBV7-2|NA|TRBJ1-2
CASSLAGQGALGYTF
TGTGCCAGCAGCTTAGCGGGACAGGGGGCACTTGGCTACACCTTC
>TRBD2|TRBV11-2|NA|TRBJ2-7
CASSLGTSGLSYEQYF
TGTGCCAGCAGCCTTGGGACTAGCGGGCTTTCCTACGAGCAGTACTTC
>TRBD1|TRBV6-4|NA|TRBJ1-2
CASSDSTGAVGGYTF
TGTGCCAGCAGTGACTCAACAGGGGCGGTCGGTGGCTACACCTTC
>NA|TRBV28|NA|TRBJ1-4
CASTSRREKLFF
TGTGCCAGCACCTCCCGCCGGGAAAAACTGTTTTTT
>NA|TRBV24-1|medium-sized|TRBJ2-5
CATSDLGEGETQYF
TGTGCCACCAGTGATTTGGGCGAAGGGGAGACCCAGTACTTC
>NA|TRBV11-2|NA|TRBJ1-5
CASSLDLEGPQHF
TGTGCCAGCAGCCTCGACCTCGAAGGGCCCCAGCATTTT